The 32 T cell receptor beta chains below come from one sample, sequenced in a study of CD8 T cells in ankylosing spondylitis. General observations from the study: Within ankylosing spondylitis blood, a TCR beta motif made up of fewer than ten highly homologous variants appeared to be characteristic.

TCRdb used MiXCR to reprocess the 5' RACE reads, holding one entry per CDR3 protein. This sample has a few hundred thousand distinct CDR3 sequences, with around 18% found just once. No antigen has been assigned to these receptors. The sample comprised blood, either unsorted or a sorted T cell fraction (not recorded which). The origin of the receptors is a male donor with ankylosing spondylitis.

This clonotype was found many times. The J gene is TRBJ2-2, the V gene TRBV12-3 or TRBV12-4, with D unclear. Trimming shortened V by 5 bases and J by 2 bases, and 6 bases separated the two germline ends. The length of the CDR3 is 13 residues. Here the CDR3 reads CASSMPNTGELFF. The CDR3 DNA reads as TGTGCCAGCAGTATGCCCAACACCGGGGAGCTGTTTTTT.

In its sample, this clonotype was seen a few times. The rearrangement links TRBV7-9 to TRBJ2-1, with 8 bases that match TRBD2. Germline CDR1 is SEHNR and CDR2 is FQNEAQ (reference sequence). The CDR3 length is 14 residues. The V gene end was trimmed by 1 base and the J gene end by 5 bases; junction bases not matched to a gene: 1. In nucleotides, the CDR3 is TGTGCCAGCAGCTTAGTGGGACTAGACAATGAGCAGTTCTTC. Residues: CASSLVGLDNEQFF. Full variable domain (outside the CDR3, taken from reference TRBV7-9 and TRBJ2-1): DTGVSQNPRHKITKRGQNVTFRCDPISEHNRLYWYRQTLGQGPEFLTYFQNEAQLEKSRLLSDRFSAERPKGSFSTLEIQRTEQGDSAMYLCASSLVGLDNEQFFGPGTRLTVL.

This clonotype was seen repeatedly, ten times or more. The chain's CDR3 is CASSQVPGQGAVNTEAFF. Here the CDR3 DNA reads TGCGCCAGCAGCCAAGTCCCGGGACAGGGGGCAGTGAACACTGAAGCTTTCTTT. This rearrangement joins TRBV4-1 to TRBJ1-1; TRBD1 matches 12 bases. Trimming removed 1 base from V and 0 bases from J; junction bases left unmatched: 6. Germline assignment: CDR1 MGHRA and CDR2 YSYEKL. The CDR3 covers 18 residues.

As to this clonotype: Sequence at one end of the junction differs from germline and may be a read error. The V and J genes are TRBV7-9 and TRBJ2-1; no definite D call. There are 14 residues in the CDR3. Germline V gene lookup returns CDR1 SEHNR and CDR2 FQNEAQ (reference sequence). DNA for the CDR3: TGTGCCAGCAGCCCCCCTACTAACTACAAAGAGCAGTTCTTC. Translating gives CASSPPTNYKEQFF.

This clonotype appeared many times. This sequence joins TRBV5-1 and TRBJ2-1; no definite D call. V shed 0 bases and J shed 5 bases, with 12 bases lying between them. This CDR3 is 15 amino acids long. In germline, CDR1 is SGHRS, CDR2 YFSETQ. Here the CDR3 reads CASSLAVGANNEQFF. CDR3 in DNA: TGCGCCAGCAGCTTGGCAGTAGGAGCAAACAATGAGCAGTTCTTC.

V gene TRBV9 combines with J gene TRBJ2-3, with 10 bases lining up with TRBD2. Unmatched junction bases numbered 10, after V lost 6 bases and J lost 6 bases. CDR3 size: 15 residues. Germline CDR1 is SGDLS and CDR2 is YYNGEE. Here the CDR3 DNA reads TGTGCCAGCAACAGACTAGCGGGCTTGGAGGATACGCAGTATTTT. It codes for CASNRLAGLEDTQYF.

This chain connects TRBV6-2 or TRBV6-3 to TRBJ2-5; no firm D call. Germline V CDR1 and CDR2: MNHEY, SVGEGT. Trimming removed 1 base at V and 5 bases at J, with 14 bases between. The CDR3 is 15 amino acids. The DNA of the CDR3 is TGTGCCAGCAGTTACTTGGGCGCTGAAATCGAGACCCAGTACTTC. Residues: CASSYLGAEIETQYF.

This rearrangement joins TRBV4-1 to TRBJ1-2; the match to TRBD1 covers 7 bases. Losses at the gene ends were 4 bases for V and 4 bases for J; bases not matched to a gene: 6. This CDR3 contains 14 residues. Germline V gene data show CDR1 as MGHRA and CDR2 as YSYEKL. The CDR3 reads CASSPRGLVYGYTF. The CDR3, as DNA: TGCGCCAGCAGCCCGAGGGGGCTCGTCTATGGCTACACCTTC.

This clonotype has just a few counts. The rearrangement joins TRBV6-4 to TRBJ1-1, with TRBD1 identical over 9 bases. CDR1 and CDR2 from the germline V gene are MRHNA and SNTAGT. The CDR3 loop spans 15 amino acids. Losses at the gene ends were 3 bases for V and 10 bases for J; bases not matched to a gene: 12. For the CDR3, the DNA is TGTGCCAGCAGTGAAAGCCCCGGGGACAGGGCTCCAGCTTTCTTT. It is translated as CASSESPGDRAPAFF.

This chain joins TRBV12-5 and TRBJ2-2; 11 bases map to TRBD2. Trimming removed 0 bases from V and 0 bases from J; junction bases left unmatched: 9. CDR3 length: 20 amino acids. Germline CDR1 and CDR2: LGHNT and FRNRAP. Written as DNA, the CDR3 is TGTGCTAGTGGTTTGGTCCTAGAAACTAGCGGGGGCCCGAACACCGGGGAGCTGTTTTTT. Its protein product is CASGLVLETSGGPNTGELFF.

The chain is built from TRBV4-1 and TRBJ1-1; D is unclear. The germline gives CDR1 MGHRA, CDR2 YSYEKL. The V and J ends lost 4 bases and 7 bases respectively, with 13 bases between them. The CDR3 loop spans 13 amino acids. The CDR3 sequence: CASSPRGTLEAFF. The CDR3 nucleotides read TGCGCCAGCAGCCCCCGCGGAACTCTTGAAGCTTTCTTT.

CDR3 residues: CASSDLSSFDEQFF. The CDR3, as DNA: TGTGCCAGCAGTGATCTTTCTAGCTTCGATGAGCAGTTCTTC. The V call is TRBV2, the J call TRBJ2-1, with D possibly TRBD2 on 5 matching bases. The ends were cut back, 3 bases at V and 8 bases at J, with 14 bases in the middle. Per germline, CDR1 SNHLY and CDR2 FYNNEI. The CDR3 consists of 14 residues.

In its sample, this clonotype was seen a few times. The rearrangement uses TRBV12-3 or TRBV12-4 and TRBJ1-2; D uncertain. The V end was cut by 0 bases, the J end by 2 bases, with 10 bases between. This CDR3 is 15 amino acids long. CDR3 bases: TGTGCCAGCAGTTTAGCGCGGGTCTTGAACTATGGCTACACCTTC. Translated: CASSLARVLNYGYTF.

This clonotype has more than one count but fewer than ten. V is TRBV7-9 and J is TRBJ1-1; TRBD1 aligns across 7 bases. Germline V gene lookup returns CDR1 SEHNR and CDR2 FQNEAQ (reference sequence). CDR3 length: 16 residues. With 7 bases clipped from V and 0 bases from J, the junction kept 11 bases outside the gene matches. The CDR3 sequence is CASISGRGDMNTEAFF. The CDR3 coding sequence is TGTGCCAGCATTTCCGGCAGGGGGGACATGAACACTGAAGCTTTCTTT.

This clonotype was detected only a few times. The chain employs TRBV27 and TRBJ1-1; 9 bases align to TRBD1. CDR1 is MNHEY and CDR2 is SMNVEV in the germline V gene (reference sequence). This CDR3 spans 15 amino acids. V lost 4 bases and J lost 3; bases outside the gene matches: 6. The CDR3 region is CASSSLQGAYTEAFF. For the CDR3, the DNA is TGTGCCAGCAGTTCCCTACAGGGGGCATACACTGAAGCTTTCTTT.

The rearrangement uses TRBV20-1 and TRBJ2-2; D unclear. The germline V and J ends were trimmed by 0 bases and 3 bases, with 5 bases remaining between them. The CDR3 loop spans 13 amino acids. Germline CDR1 DFQATT, CDR2 SNEGSKA (reference sequence). The chain's CDR3 is CSARDVYTGELFF. CDR3 coding DNA: TGCAGTGCTAGAGATGTATACACCGGGGAGCTGTTTTTT.

The J gene is TRBJ2-1, the V gene TRBV6-2 or TRBV6-3, with D maybe TRBD1 (5 bases). Per germline, CDR1 MNHEY and CDR2 SVGEGT. Between the trimmed V and J ends, which lost 4 bases and 10 bases, there was a span of 8 bases. The CDR3 length is 11 residues. Written as DNA, the CDR3 is TGTGCCAGCAGTTCAGGGTCGGAGCAGTTCTTC. It translates to CASSSGSEQFF.

The chain carries TRBV19 and TRBJ2-1; tentatively, D is TRBD2 (5 bases). The CDR3 contains 16 residues. Trimming took off 3 bases at V and 1 base at J, with 13 bases between the two ends. In germline, CDR1 is LNHDA, CDR2 SQIVND (reference sequence). CDR3 coding DNA: TGTGCCAGTAGTATTTCTGAGGGTGGTTCCTACAATGAGCAGTTCTTC. Its protein product is CASSISEGGSYNEQFF.

The rearrangement uses TRBV9 and TRBJ1-5, with no clear D. CDR1 and CDR2 (germline): SGDLS, YYNGEE. The CDR3 has 14 amino acids. Trimming cost V 4 bases and J 1 base, with 9 bases left between them. CDR3 amino acids: CASSPGGSNQPQHF. CDR3 in DNA: TGTGCCAGCAGCCCAGGCGGGAGCAATCAGCCCCAGCATTTT.

The chain carries TRBV2 and TRBJ2-1; TRBD2 matches at 10 bases. Per the germline V gene, CDR1 is SNHLY and CDR2 is FYNNEI. This CDR3 has 15 residues. V trimming: 3 bases; J trimming: 7 bases; junction bases outside the gene matches: 6. The CDR3 sequence: CASSDSSGSDNEQFF. The CDR3 DNA reads as TGTGCCAGCAGTGACTCTAGCGGGAGTGATAATGAGCAGTTCTTC.

This clonotype was seen ten or more times. The V gene is TRBV30, the J gene TRBJ2-6; D perhaps matches TRBD1 (5 bases). V was trimmed by 2 bases and J by 1 base, leaving 9 bases between them. Germline CDR1 is GTSNPN and CDR2 is SVGIG (reference sequence). There are 15 residues in the CDR3. CDR3 residues: CAWSWQGSGANVLTF. The CDR3 coding sequence is TGTGCCTGGAGTTGGCAGGGATCTGGGGCCAACGTCCTGACTTTC.

This clonotype was detected a few times. This chain links TRBV30 with TRBJ1-3; D possibly corresponds to TRBD1 (5 bases). Germline V lookup: CDR1 GTSNPN, CDR2 SVGIG (reference sequence). CDR3 length equals 16 residues. V was trimmed by 3 bases and J by 4 bases, leaving 19 bases between them. The chain's CDR3 is CAWRLPPWGKGNTIYF. The CDR3 region has the DNA TGTGCCTGGAGACTCCCCCCGTGGGGGAAAGGAAACACCATATATTTT.

V and J are TRBV4-1 and TRBJ2-7; 10 bases are shared with TRBD2. This CDR3 comprises 16 residues. After removal of 2 bases from V and 4 bases from J, the junction contained 8 bases not matched to a gene. CDR1 and CDR2 (germline): MGHRA, YSYEKL. CDR3 nucleotides: TGCGCCAGCAGCCAAACTCCCGGGACTAGCGCTTACGAGCAGTACTTC. Protein sequence: CASSQTPGTSAYEQYF.

This chain uses TRBV5-1 with TRBJ2-7; 9 bases are shared with TRBD2. The V gene end was trimmed by 1 base and the J gene end by 6 bases; junction bases not matched to a gene: 8. Germline CDR1 SGHRS, CDR2 YFSETQ. CDR3 size: 15 residues. CDR3 sequence (DNA): TGCGCCAGCAGCTTGCTAAGCGGGAGGTTCGTCGAGCAGTACTTC. This encodes CASSLLSGRFVEQYF.

This clonotype was counted between two and nine times. The chain recombines TRBV29-1 with TRBJ1-2, with 12 bases matching TRBD1. Germline CDR1 reads SQVTM; CDR2 reads ANQGSEA. Trimming cost V 3 bases and J 1 base; bases outside gene matches: 9. This CDR3 spans 17 amino acids. CDR3 loop: CSVEAGTGGVINYGYTF. CDR3 nucleotide sequence: TGCAGCGTTGAGGCTGGGACAGGGGGCGTAATTAACTATGGCTACACCTTC. Variable domain in full (rest from reference TRBV29-1 and TRBJ1-2): SAVISQKPSRDICQRGTSLTIQCQVDSQVTMMFWYRQQPGQSLTLIATANQGSEATYESGFVIDKFPISRPNLTFSTLTVSNMSPEDSSIYLCSVEAGTGGVINYGYTFGSGTRLTVV.

This clonotype has only a few counts. J is TRBJ2-1 and V is TRBV6-1; 7 bases are a match to TRBD2. Germline-derived CDR1 and CDR2 are MNHNS and SASEGT. Losses at the gene ends were 6 bases for V and 3 bases for J; bases not matched to a gene: 8. The CDR3 is made up of 15 amino acids. The CDR3 DNA sequence: TGTGCCAGCAGCCCCCAGGGCGGGGGCTACAATGAGCAGTTCTTC. Its translation: CASSPQGGGYNEQFF.

In this sample, this clonotype turned up many times. This chain uses TRBV12-3 or TRBV12-4 with TRBJ1-5; D unresolved. The length of the CDR3 is 15 residues. V was cut by 3 bases and J by 0 bases, with 9 bases left in between. The CDR3 is CASSLEAYSNQPQHF. As DNA, the CDR3 is TGTGCCAGCAGTTTGGAAGCCTATAGCAATCAGCCCCAGCATTTT.

At least ten counts were recorded for this clonotype. The V and J genes are TRBV4-3 and TRBJ2-3; D not certain. Looked up from germline, CDR1 is LGHNA and CDR2 is YSLEER. This CDR3 contains 13 residues. V was trimmed by 4 bases and J by 5 bases, leaving 10 bases between them. The CDR3 reads CASSLAVLDTQYF. In DNA form, the CDR3 reads TGCGCCAGCAGCCTCGCAGTATTAGATACGCAGTATTTT.

The chain uses TRBV28 and TRBJ2-2; TRBD2 agrees at 10 bases. V shed 6 bases, J shed 4 bases, and the junction held 8 bases outside the gene matches. Per germline, CDR1 MDHEN and CDR2 SYDVKM. The length of the CDR3 is 16 residues. The CDR3 DNA is TGTGCCAGCAGAAACCTAGCGGGAGAGACCACCGGGGAGCTGTTTTTT. Translation: CASRNLAGETTGELFF.

This clonotype was detected only a few times. Since no conserved phenylalanine or tryptophan closes the CDR3, a read error is the likely cause. V and J are TRBV29-1 and TRBJ2-1; D might be TRBD1 (6 bases). Trimming took off 2 bases at V and 10 bases at J, with 15 bases between the two ends. CDR1 and CDR2 (germline): SQVTM, ANQGSEA. The CDR3 sequence is 13 residues long. The CDR3 bases are TGCAGCGTTGAAAGCAGGGGAATCGGGGAGCAGTTCATC. Translated: CSVESRGIGEQFI.

This clonotype was observed a handful of times. This chain uses TRBV20-1 with TRBJ2-5, with TRBD2 identical over 9 bases. Trimming removed 3 bases from V and 5 bases from J; junction bases left unmatched: 4. Germline V gives CDR1 DFQATT, CDR2 SNEGSKA (reference sequence). The length of the CDR3 is 13 residues. CDR3 sequence: CSARPSGVETQYF. CDR3 nucleotides: TGCAGTGCTAGGCCTAGCGGGGTGGAGACCCAGTACTTC.

This clonotype was observed a handful of times. The rearrangement links TRBV7-8 to TRBJ1-4, with D possibly TRBD1 on 5 matching bases. Between the trimmed V and J ends, which lost 3 bases and 5 bases, there was a span of 13 bases. The CDR3 runs 15 residues. Germline CDR1 is SGHVS and CDR2 is FQNEAQ. CDR3 loop: CASSLSGGYNEKLFF. DNA for the CDR3: TGTGCCAGCAGCTTGAGCGGGGGGTACAATGAAAAACTGTTTTTT.